Described below is a single T cell receptor beta chain sequence and its context. Its antigen is unidentified. CD45RO/CCR7/CD25/CD127/CD95/CD27 separated CD4+ naive, central memory, regulatory and stem cell-like memory cells by sorting. The sample belongs to a study of beta chain features in type 1 diabetes. The germline V gene encodes CDR1 MNHEY and CDR2 SMNVEV (reference sequence). The CDR3 is 15 amino acids. Trimming removed 8 bases from V and 2 bases from J, with 16 bases in between. Sequencing targeted expressed TCRB transcripts, as all isolated RNA had been reverse transcribed. Naive, central memory and regulatory T cell samples averaged roughly 3.5 million reads. Method: immunoSEQ multiplex PCR; TCRdb's copy keeps in-frame clones and lacks some. In the table there are approximately 600,000 clones, roughly 12% of which are singletons. Study outcomes and limitations: In patients and controls equally, PCR might favor templates that are shorter. Sampled from patients, naive, central memory and Treg TCRB repertoires appeared more similar than those sampled from healthy donors. In all four CD4+ subsets, TCRB CDR3 length was significantly, moderately reduced in type 1 diabetes.

The sequence was collected from a man under 40 with type 1 diabetes. The gene calls are TRBV27 and TRBJ1-5; D may be TRBD1 (5 bases). The sample consisted of naive CD4+ T cells from blood. This chain's CDR3 is CASRLWGAGNQPQHF. CDR3 nucleotide sequence: TGTGCCAGCCGCCTATGGGGCGCGGGCAATCAGCCCCAGCATTTT.